The 30 T cell receptor beta chains below come from one sample, sequenced in a study of blood T cell repertoires in COVID-19. TCRdb keeps only in-frame clones here, not all; method: immunoSEQ multiplex PCR. The sample records about 180,000 clones, 81% being singletons. Specimen: PBMCs or T cells enriched from blood (not recorded which). The receptor set was obtained from a woman aged 35 to 49 with acute COVID-19.

The chain combines TRBV2 with TRBJ1-1; D possibly corresponds to TRBD1 (6 bases). Germline loops: CDR1 SNHLY, CDR2 FYNNEI. V lost 6 bases to trimming and J lost 1 base, with 9 bases between them. This CDR3 is built from 13 residues. The CDR3 reads CASREDRNTEAFF. Written as DNA, the CDR3 is TGTGCCAGCAGGGAGGACAGGAACACTGAAGCTTTCTTT.

This clone has only a few counts. V and J are TRBV19 and TRBJ1-5, with D maybe TRBD1 (5 bases). The CDR3 totals 16 residues. Germline V CDR1 and CDR2: LNHDA, SQIVND (reference sequence). Trimming stripped 6 bases from V and 7 bases from J, with 22 bases between. The CDR3 region has the DNA TGTGCCAGTAGAACTAAAATAGGGGTCAGATACCAGCCCCAGCATTTT. This codes for CASRTKIGVRYQPQHF.

The gene calls are TRBV27 and TRBJ2-7; maybe TRBD1 (5 bases). CDR3 length: 14 residues. Germline values: CDR1 MNHEY, CDR2 SMNVEV (reference sequence). The V end was cut by 4 bases, the J end by 3 bases, with 13 bases between. CDR3 in DNA: TGTGCCAGCAGTTCGACAGAAGACAACTACGAGCAGTACTTC. Translation gives CASSSTEDNYEQYF.

The V and J genes are TRBV6-5 and TRBJ2-5, with D perhaps matching TRBD1 (5 bases). With 6 bases removed from V and 5 bases from J, the gap between germline ends came to 13 bases. The CDR3 extends over 13 amino acids. Germline CDR1 MNHEY, CDR2 SVGAGI. This chain's CDR3 is CASRLQVAETQYF. The CDR3 coding sequence is TGTGCCAGCAGATTACAGGTGGCGGAGACCCAGTACTTC.

The V gene is TRBV9, the J gene TRBJ2-3; D might be TRBD2 (6 bases). Trimming left V 0 bases short and J 3 bases short, with 11 bases between. This CDR3 spans 15 amino acids. Germline CDR1 reads SGDLS; CDR2 reads YYNGEE. This CDR3 is CASSVVGRSTDTQYF. CDR3 nucleotide sequence: TGTGCCAGCAGCGTAGTCGGGAGATCGACAGATACGCAGTATTTT.

This chain links TRBV11-2 with TRBJ2-5, with a possible D match to TRBD1 (5 bases). The V and J ends lost 2 bases and 0 bases respectively, with 7 bases between them. The CDR3 is made up of 14 amino acids. In germline, CDR1 is SGHAT, CDR2 FQNNGV. CDR3 in DNA: TGTGCCAGCAGCTTACGACAGTACCAAGAGACCCAGTACTTC. Protein product: CASSLRQYQETQYF.

This clone was detected once. The genes are TRBV18 and TRBJ2-3, with D possibly matching TRBD2 (5 bases). The CDR3 has 12 residues. The germline CDR1 and CDR2 sequences are KGHSH and LQKENI. Trimming removed 4 bases from V and 4 bases from J, with 6 bases in between. Written as DNA, the CDR3 is TGTGCCAGCTCACTACTAGCAGATACGCAGTATTTT. Translating it yields CASSLLADTQYF.

As DNA, the CDR3 is TGTGCCAGTAGAAGGACAGGGAGGATGAAAGATACGCAGTATTTT. Translated: CASRRTGRMKDTQYF. The V gene is TRBV19, the J gene TRBJ2-3, with 8 nucleotides matching TRBD1. CDR1 and CDR2 (germline): LNHDA, SQIVND (reference sequence). The CDR3 covers 15 residues. Germline trimming cut 6 bases from V and 5 bases from J; bases unmatched to any gene: 10.

Regarding this clone: Germline is not matched at one junction end, which may reflect a read error. This chain joins TRBV30 and TRBJ1-1, with TRBD1 matching over 10 bases. The CDR3 runs 13 residues. Germline assignment: CDR1 GTSNPN and CDR2 SVGIG (reference sequence). This chain's CDR3 is CAGSRDRGTEAFF. For the CDR3, the DNA is TGTGCCGGGAGTAGGGACAGGGGCACTGAAGCTTTCTTT.

The genes are TRBV7-9 and TRBJ2-2, with 7 bases that match TRBD2. Germline V gene sequence: CDR1 SEHNR, CDR2 FQNEAQ (reference sequence). This CDR3 spans 18 amino acids. The trim removed 2 bases at V and 4 bases at J, leaving 13 bases unmatched. The DNA of the CDR3 is TGTGCCAGCAGCTTAAGAGGCGGAGCGGGGCGGGGCACCGGGGAGCTGTTTTTT. It translates to CASSLRGGAGRGTGELFF.

The J gene is TRBJ1-1, the V gene TRBV29-1; D perhaps matches TRBD1 (5 bases). Germline V gene sequence: CDR1 SQVTM, CDR2 ANQGSEA. The CDR3 length is 13 residues. V was cut by 4 bases and J by 1 base, with 10 bases left in between. As DNA, the CDR3 is TGCAGCGTTGGTCCGGACACGAACACTGAAGCTTTCTTT. Protein sequence: CSVGPDTNTEAFF.

This chain links TRBV27 with TRBJ1-2, with 7 bases fitting TRBD1. The ends lost 0 bases at V and 5 bases at J; junction bases unmatched: 9. From germline, CDR1 is MNHEY and CDR2 SMNVEV (reference sequence). The CDR3 runs 16 residues. CDR3 sequence: CASSLSRGQTLYGYTF. The CDR3 region has the DNA TGTGCCAGCAGTTTATCGCGGGGACAGACATTATATGGCTACACCTTC.

This chain connects TRBV29-1 to TRBJ1-1; 7 bases agree with TRBD1. This CDR3 region has 14 residues. Unmatched junction bases numbered 12, after V lost 8 bases and J lost 3 bases. Germline V gene data show CDR1 as SQVTM and CDR2 as ANQGSEA. The CDR3: CSNRGPRGDTEAFF. For the CDR3, the DNA is TGCAGCAATAGGGGGCCCCGGGGAGACACTGAAGCTTTCTTT.

The chain couples TRBV2 to TRBJ2-3, with D unclear. This CDR3 is 12 amino acids long. CDR1 and CDR2 (germline): SNHLY, FYNNEI. Trimming cost V 2 bases and J 8 bases, with 8 bases left between them. Written as DNA, the CDR3 is TGTGCCAGCAGTGAACGTAGGAGTACGCAGTATTTT. The encoded protein is CASSERRSTQYF.

The V gene is TRBV19, the J gene TRBJ1-1; 11 bases line up with TRBD1. CDR3 length: 17 residues. V was pared by 5 bases and J by 5 bases, with 13 bases of the junction left unmatched. Germline CDR1 LNHDA, CDR2 SQIVND (reference sequence). The DNA of the CDR3 is TGTGCCAGTAGTTTACCGGGACAGGGGGTTGAAAAAACTGAAGCTTTCTTT. Translation: CASSLPGQGVEKTEAFF.

CDR3 bases: TGTGCCAGCAGCCAAGATCCGGGAGGGAACCCCAACATTCAGTACTTC. Translating gives CASSQDPGGNPNIQYF. The chain is built from TRBV14 and TRBJ2-4; 8 bases agree with TRBD2. Germline loops: CDR1 SGHDN, CDR2 FVKESK. V was pared by 0 bases and J by 7 bases, with 8 bases of the junction left unmatched. The CDR3 is 16 amino acids.

The chain combines TRBV11-2 with TRBJ2-3; possible D gene TRBD2, 5 bases. The V gene's germline CDR1 is SGHAT and CDR2 FQNNGV. V was pared by 4 bases and J by 6 bases, with 8 bases between. The CDR3 extends over 12 amino acids. The DNA for the CDR3 is TGTGCCAGCAGCTCGGGGAGTGATACGCAGTATTTT. Translated, it gives CASSSGSDTQYF.

This clone was recorded once. The chain has TRBV9 and TRBJ2-2; 9 bases align to TRBD1. The CDR3 runs to 16 residues. Per the germline V gene, CDR1 is SGDLS and CDR2 is YYNGEE. After removal of 2 bases from V and 6 bases from J, the junction contained 8 bases not matched to a gene. The CDR3 coding sequence is TGTGCCAGCAGCGTCTCCGGGACAGGGTACGCCGGGGAGCTGTTTTTT. It specifies CASSVSGTGYAGELFF.

V is TRBV5-1 and J is TRBJ2-2; D call uncertain. V was trimmed by 4 bases and J by 6 bases, leaving 10 bases between them. Germline CDR1 is SGHRS and CDR2 is YFSETQ. The CDR3 has 13 amino acids. The CDR3 DNA reads as TGCGCCAGCAGCCTCACGAGGTCCGGGGAGCTGTTTTTT. Its translation is CASSLTRSGELFF.

V gene TRBV19 combines with J gene TRBJ2-3, with TRBD1 identical over 7 bases. The CDR3 is 16 residues long. Germline CDR1 reads LNHDA; CDR2 reads SQIVND (reference sequence). J lost 0 bases, V lost 6 bases, and 9 bases had no gene match. The CDR3 loop is CASSTGQSSSTDTQYF. In nucleotides, the CDR3 is TGTGCCAGTAGCACGGGACAGTCCTCTAGCACAGATACGCAGTATTTT.

V is TRBV5-6 and J is TRBJ1-2, with 11 bases fitting TRBD1. Per germline, CDR1 SGHDT and CDR2 YYEEEE. The V gene end was trimmed by 1 base and the J gene end by 2 bases; junction bases not matched to a gene: 4. The CDR3 covers 16 residues. As DNA, the CDR3 is TGTGCCAGCAGCTTGCGGACAGGGGGCTTGAACTATGGCTACACCTTC. Translation gives CASSLRTGGLNYGYTF.

The chain links TRBV5-1 to TRBJ2-1; maybe TRBD2 (5 bases). CDR1 and CDR2 (germline): SGHRS, YFSETQ. V lost 0 bases, J lost 4 bases, and 11 bases lay in between. The CDR3 covers 15 residues. The CDR3 DNA reads TGCGCCAGCAGCTTGGGGGGAGTTGGGTACAATGAGCAGTTCTTC. Amino acids: CASSLGGVGYNEQFF.

The chain recombines TRBV28 with TRBJ1-2; D possibly corresponds to TRBD1 (5 bases). Trimming removed 2 bases from V and 4 bases from J, with 14 bases in between. CDR3 length: 15 amino acids. Germline V gene lookup returns CDR1 MDHEN and CDR2 SYDVKM. Here the CDR3 reads CASSLKSAGIYGYTF. CDR3 in DNA: TGTGCCAGCAGTTTAAAATCGGCAGGGATCTATGGCTACACCTTC.

The CDR3 sequence: CATETGGGSGTDTQYF. DNA of the CDR3: TGTGCCACCGAGACGGGGGGCGGGAGCGGCACAGATACGCAGTATTTT. This sequence joins TRBV28 and TRBJ2-3; D is perhaps TRBD2 (7 bases). Germline values: CDR1 MDHEN, CDR2 SYDVKM. V lost 10 bases, J lost 1 base, and 21 bases lay in between. CDR3 length: 16 residues.

Of note for this clone: An end of the junction does not agree with germline; a read error may underlie this. This chain connects TRBV7-7 to TRBJ2-5, with TRBD2 identical over 8 bases. The germline gives CDR1 SSHAT, CDR2 FNYEAQ (reference sequence). The CDR3 covers 16 residues. This CDR3 reads CASSFGAGAGGETQYF. The CDR3 nucleotides are TGTGCTAGCAGCTTTGGAGCGGGAGCTGGCGGAGAGACCCAGTACTTC.

The J gene is TRBJ2-7, the V gene TRBV3-1 (or the pseudogene TRBV3-2); D uncertain. There are 11 residues in the CDR3. V was pared by 1 base and J by 6 bases, with 4 bases between. Germline CDR1 is LGHDT and CDR2 is YNNKEL (reference sequence). The CDR3 loop reads CASSQGSEQYF. Here the CDR3 DNA reads TGTGCCAGCAGCCAAGGTAGCGAGCAGTACTTC.

This clone occurred once. V is TRBV20-1 and J is TRBJ2-5; no definite D call. CDR3 size: 12 residues. V was clipped by 3 bases and J by 3 bases, with 8 bases between them. In germline, CDR1 is DFQATT, CDR2 SNEGSKA (reference sequence). CDR3 sequence reads: CSASITEETQYF. CDR3 DNA: TGCAGTGCTAGTATTACAGAAGAGACCCAGTACTTC.

This sequence joins TRBV6-5 and TRBJ2-2; D may be TRBD2 (7 bases). The germline gives CDR1 MNHEY, CDR2 SVGAGI. V lost 10 bases, J lost 6 bases, and 21 bases lay in between. This CDR3 spans 15 amino acids. The CDR3 loop is CATRVRGRAPGELFF. The CDR3, as DNA: TGTGCCACCAGGGTTAGGGGGAGGGCCCCCGGGGAGCTGTTTTTT.

CDR3 in DNA: TGTGCCAGCAGACAAGGCGGACAGGGGTGGACTGAAGCTTTCTTT. Amino acids: CASRQGGQGWTEAFF. V usage is TRBV6-5 and J usage is TRBJ1-1, with 9 bases aligning to TRBD1. Losses at the gene ends were 6 bases for V and 5 bases for J; bases not matched to a gene: 10. This CDR3 comprises 15 residues. Germline loops: CDR1 MNHEY, CDR2 SVGAGI.

The V gene is TRBV24-1, the J gene TRBJ1-2, with 10 bases that match TRBD1. The V segment lost 7 bases and the J segment 8 bases; nucleotides outside the gene matches: 6. The CDR3 is 13 amino acids. Looked up from germline, CDR1 is KGHDR and CDR2 is SFDVKD. The CDR3 region is CATSRQGARGYTF. CDR3 DNA: TGTGCCACCAGCAGACAGGGGGCGAGGGGCTACACCTTC.